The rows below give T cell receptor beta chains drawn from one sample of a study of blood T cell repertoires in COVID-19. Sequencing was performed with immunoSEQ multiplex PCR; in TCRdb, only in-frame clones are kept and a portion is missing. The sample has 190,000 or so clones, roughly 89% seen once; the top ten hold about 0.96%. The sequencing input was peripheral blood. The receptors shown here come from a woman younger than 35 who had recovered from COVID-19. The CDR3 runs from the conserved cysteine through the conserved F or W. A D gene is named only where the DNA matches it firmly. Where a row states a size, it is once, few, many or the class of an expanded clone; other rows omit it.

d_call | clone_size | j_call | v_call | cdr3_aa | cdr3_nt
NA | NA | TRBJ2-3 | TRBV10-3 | CAISPLGAEVGTDTQYF | TGTGCCATCAGCCCCTTGGGAGCGGAGGTCGGTACAGATACGCAGTATTTT
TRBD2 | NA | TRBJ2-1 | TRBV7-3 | CASSPAGGRGSNEQFF | TGTGCCAGCAGCCCGGCGGGGGGGCGAGGGTCCAATGAGCAGTTCTTC
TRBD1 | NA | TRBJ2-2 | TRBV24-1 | CATSDLWTGGELFF | TGTGCCACCAGTGATTTGTGGACAGGGGGGGAGCTGTTTTTT
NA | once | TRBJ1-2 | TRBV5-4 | CASSPGVLPGGGYTF | TGTGCCAGCAGCCCGGGGGTTCTCCCTGGGGGGGGCTACACCTTC
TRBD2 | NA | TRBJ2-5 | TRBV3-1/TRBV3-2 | CASSQGSLAGGETQYF | TGTGCCAGCAGCCAAGGTTCACTAGCGGGGGGAGAGACCCAGTACTTC
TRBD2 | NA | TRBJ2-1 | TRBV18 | CASSQSSGSTYNEQFF | TGTGCCAGCTCACAAAGCAGCGGGAGTACCTACAATGAGCAGTTCTTC
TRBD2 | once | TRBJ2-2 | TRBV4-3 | CASSPRLAGSTGELFF | TGCGCCAGCAGCCCACGACTAGCGGGATCCACCGGGGAGCTGTTTTTT
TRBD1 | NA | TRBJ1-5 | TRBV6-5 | CASSLDRNSNQPQHF | TGTGCCAGCAGTTTGGACAGGAATAGCAATCAGCCCCAGCATTTT
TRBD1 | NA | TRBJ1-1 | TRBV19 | CASSPVPGQVQNTEAFF | TGTGCCAGTAGTCCAGTCCCGGGACAGGTACAGAACACTGAAGCTTTCTTT
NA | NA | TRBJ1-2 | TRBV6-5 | CASGTPYGYTF | TGTGCTTCCGGGACACCCTATGGCTACACCTTC
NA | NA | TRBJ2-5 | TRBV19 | CASKDTVGLGTQYF | TGTGCCAGTAAGGACACAGTAGGGCTAGGGACCCAGTACTTC
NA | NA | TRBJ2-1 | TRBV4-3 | CASSQEWREAYNEQFF | TGCGCCAGCAGCCAAGAGTGGCGCGAGGCCTACAATGAGCAGTTCTTC